The 25 T cell receptor beta chains given below trace back to one sample, sequenced in a study of Ad26.COV2.S vaccination and SARS-CoV-2 variants. Treatment: about 20 received Ad26.COV2.S at low or high dose, single or two shots; 5 received placebo; per-sample allocation not given. Samples came from day 63 after the first vaccine or placebo injection. TCRdb's copy holds only in-frame clones and misses some; the assay was immunoSEQ multiplex PCR. Of about 400,000 clones detected, about 80% appear once; the ten largest clones hold almost 7.5%. The specimen was peripheral blood, collected in a trial of Ad26.COV2.S vaccine versus placebo. Receptors originate from a person aged 18-65 years who received the Ad26.COV2.S COVID-19 vaccine or a placebo.

The rearrangement joins TRBV2 to TRBJ1-3; 7 positions agree with TRBD1. The CDR3 covers 15 residues. CDR1 is SNHLY, CDR2 FYNNEI, per germline. V lost 6 bases and J lost 2; bases outside the gene matches: 7. DNA for the CDR3: TGTGCCAGCAGCCTCATGACAGGGACTGGAAACACCATATATTTT. Translated: CASSLMTGTGNTIYF.

The V call is TRBV7-2, the J call TRBJ2-5; D is possibly TRBD2 (5 bases). The CDR3 has 14 residues. CDR1 is SGHTA and CDR2 is FQGNSA in the germline V gene. Trimming removed 0 bases from V and 10 bases from J, with 15 bases in between. The CDR3 loop is CASSLAWVPGIQYF. In DNA, the CDR3 is TGTGCCAGCAGCTTAGCGTGGGTCCCGGGGATCCAGTACTTC. Full variable domain (remainder filled in from reference TRBV7-2 and TRBJ2-5): GAGVSQSPSNKVTEKGKDVELRCDPISGHTALYWYRQSLGQGLEFLIYFQGNSAPDKSGLPSDRFSAERTGGSVSTLTIQRTQQEDSAVYLCASSLAWVPGIQYFGPGTRLLVL.

This clone was detected only a few times. The rearrangement joins TRBV19 to TRBJ2-5, with TRBD1 as a possible D gene (6 bases). CDR3 length equals 19 residues. The V and J ends lost 4 bases and 0 bases respectively, with 24 bases between them. Looked up from germline, CDR1 is LNHDA and CDR2 is SQIVND (reference sequence). CDR3 in DNA: TGTGCCAGTAGTACCGCCGTTTCCGATGACAGGTCCTACCAAGAGACCCAGTACTTC. It is translated as CASSTAVSDDRSYQETQYF.

The J gene is TRBJ1-4, the V gene TRBV15; D uncertain. Trimming cost V 8 bases and J 4 bases, with 11 bases left between them. The CDR3 length is 13 residues. Looked up from germline, CDR1 is LNHNV and CDR2 is YYDKDF (reference sequence). The CDR3 DNA follows: TGTGCCACCCGGGTTGACGTTAATGAAAAACTGTTTTTT. The encoded protein is CATRVDVNEKLFF.

This chain links TRBV19 with TRBJ1-5; D is ambiguous. CDR3 length: 14 amino acids. Trimming took 7 bases from V and 8 from J, leaving 18 bases between them. Germline CDR1 is LNHDA and CDR2 is SQIVND (reference sequence). The CDR3 spells CASTSMGGRKPQHF. The CDR3, as DNA: TGTGCCAGTACCTCTATGGGAGGGAGGAAGCCCCAGCATTTT. Drawing the rest from reference TRBV19 and TRBJ1-5, the complete variable domain is DGGITQSPKYLFRKEGQNVTLSCEQNLNHDAMYWYRQDPGQGLRLIYYSQIVNDFQKGDIAEGYSVSREKKESFPLTVTSAQKNPTAFYLCASTSMGGRKPQHFGDGTRLSIL.

The chain joins TRBV12-3 or TRBV12-4 to TRBJ1-5; D unclear. The CDR3 extends over 13 amino acids. Trimming took 2 bases from V and 8 from J, leaving 10 bases between them. The CDR3 DNA reads TGTGCCAGCAGTTTACGGAGCAAGGAGCCCCAGCATTTT. As protein: CASSLRSKEPQHF.

This CDR3 reads CASSLDFYNEQFF. For the CDR3, the DNA is TGTGCCAGCAGTTTGGACTTCTACAATGAGCAGTTCTTC. The chain employs TRBV12-3 or TRBV12-4 and TRBJ2-1; TRBD2 is a possible D gene (5 bases). Deletions cut 3 bases from V and 3 bases from J, with 6 bases between. This CDR3 has 13 amino acids.

This chain joins TRBV11-2 and TRBJ1-6; perhaps TRBD1 as D (6 bases). The CDR3 spans 16 residues. Trimming removed 1 base from V and 14 bases from J, with 21 bases in between. Germline CDR1 reads SGHAT; CDR2 reads FQNNGV. In DNA form, the CDR3 reads TGTGCCAGCAGCTTAGTCCAGGGGACCTCTGGAGGGTCCCTCCACTTT. Amino acids: CASSLVQGTSGGSLHF. Complete variable domain (other parts from reference TRBV11-2 and TRBJ1-6): EAGVAQSPRYKIIEKRQSVAFWCNPISGHATLYWYQQILGQGPKLLIQFQNNGVVDDSQLPKDRFSAERLKGVDSTLKIQPAKLEDSAVYLCASSLVQGTSGGSLHFGNGTRLTVT.

Only one count was recorded for this clone. This CDR3 is CASSMDYEQYF. CDR3 bases: TGCGCCAGCAGCATGGACTACGAGCAGTACTTC. The J gene is TRBJ2-7, the V gene TRBV5-1; D is undetermined. V lost 4 bases to trimming and J lost 3 bases, with 5 bases between them. Germline V CDR1 and CDR2: SGHRS, YFSETQ. This CDR3 is built from 11 residues.

The chain couples TRBV20-1 to TRBJ1-1; D possibly corresponds to TRBD1 (5 bases). Per the germline V gene, CDR1 is DFQATT and CDR2 is SNEGSKA (reference sequence). The length of the CDR3 is 11 residues. CDR3 loop: CSSTVNTEAFF. For the CDR3, the DNA is TGCAGCTCGACAGTGAACACTGAAGCTTTCTTT.

This chain links TRBV5-1 with TRBJ2-3; 9 bases line up with TRBD2. The CDR3 covers 16 residues. Unmatched junction bases numbered 5, after V lost 0 bases and J lost 3 bases. The germline V gene encodes CDR1 SGHRS and CDR2 YFSETQ. The CDR3 bases are TGCGCCAGCAGCTTGGCTTCTAGCGGGGCTACAGATACGCAGTATTTT. This translates into CASSLASSGATDTQYF.

V and J are TRBV4-1 and TRBJ2-3; the match to TRBD2 covers 10 bases. V gave up 0 bases and J gave up 0 bases; unmatched junction bases: 3. The germline gives CDR1 MGHRA, CDR2 YSYEKL. This CDR3 has 17 amino acids. This CDR3 is CASSQDLTSGSTDTQYF. DNA of the CDR3: TGCGCCAGCAGCCAAGACCTGACTAGCGGGAGCACAGATACGCAGTATTTT.

This chain joins TRBV4-1 and TRBJ2-1; 10 nucleotides match TRBD2. The V segment lost 6 bases and the J segment 5 bases; nucleotides outside the gene matches: 7. CDR3 length equals 15 residues. Germline CDR1 and CDR2: MGHRA and YSYEKL. CDR3 DNA: TGCGCCAGCAGGGGGGGGCTAGCGGGAGACAATGAGCAGTTCTTC. Its protein product is CASRGGLAGDNEQFF.

The CDR3 loop reads CATSAPGLGEQYF. In nucleotides, the CDR3 is TGTGCCACCAGTGCCCCGGGTTTAGGCGAGCAGTACTTC. This chain joins TRBV24-1 and TRBJ2-7; no clear D gene. CDR3 length: 13 amino acids. The V end lost 5 bases, the J end lost 6 bases, and 13 bases lay between the germline ends. In germline, CDR1 is KGHDR, CDR2 SFDVKD.

The chain uses TRBV2 and TRBJ1-6; D not certain. The length of the CDR3 is 14 residues. Germline V gene lookup returns CDR1 SNHLY and CDR2 FYNNEI. The V and J ends lost 3 bases and 7 bases respectively, with 10 bases between them. This CDR3 reads CASSDRTANSPLHF. CDR3 in DNA: TGTGCCAGCAGTGACCGAACAGCCAATTCACCCCTCCACTTT.

The chain joins TRBV29-1 to TRBJ1-4; D is unclear. Germline V CDR1 and CDR2: SQVTM, ANQGSEA. V was clipped by 7 bases and J by 0 bases, with 12 bases between them. The CDR3 extends over 14 amino acids. The CDR3 region is CSASRTATNEKLFF. CDR3 nucleotides: TGCAGCGCGAGTCGCACCGCAACTAATGAAAAACTGTTTTTT.

The CDR3 nucleotides are TGTGCCAGCACCCAGGGACTGGATGGCTACACCTTC. It is translated as CASTQGLDGYTF. The genes are TRBV6-5 and TRBJ1-2, with a possible D match to TRBD1 (5 bases). In germline, CDR1 is MNHEY, CDR2 SVGAGI. This CDR3 region has 12 residues. The ends were cut back, 7 bases at V and 6 bases at J, with 12 bases in the middle.

This chain connects TRBV12-1 to TRBJ1-1; the table's D gene call, TRBD1, was not cross checked with the DNA. TRBV12-1 is marked as a pseudogene. The CDR3 runs to 17 residues. The DNA for the CDR3 is TGTGCCAGCAGCTTTGGAGGTCCACAGGGTCCGGACACTGAAGCTTTCTTT. It translates to CASSFGGPQGPDTEAFF.

This clone came up a few times. The chain carries TRBV7-9 and TRBJ2-1; TRBD2 agrees at 7 bases. Germline CDR1 SEHNR, CDR2 FQNEAQ (reference sequence). The CDR3 has 18 amino acids. V was pared by 6 bases and J by 0 bases, with 14 bases of the junction left unmatched. The chain's CDR3 is CASRPPPLAARSYNEQFF. CDR3 DNA: TGTGCCAGCAGACCCCCTCCCCTAGCGGCCCGCTCCTACAATGAGCAGTTCTTC.

CDR3 in DNA: TGTGCCAGCAGTCCCCGAAACGTTGTGGGCTCCTACGAGCAGTACTTC. Protein product: CASSPRNVVGSYEQYF. The chain is built from TRBV27 and TRBJ2-7; no firm D call. Germline V gene sequence: CDR1 MNHEY, CDR2 SMNVEV (reference sequence). V was clipped by 5 bases and J by 0 bases, with 17 bases between them. The CDR3 has 16 residues.

The CDR3 coding sequence is TGTGCCAGCAGCCCTAATAAGAGGGAGCAGTACTTC. It is translated as CASSPNKREQYF. The rearrangement joins TRBV3-1 (or the pseudogene TRBV3-2) to TRBJ2-7; D uncertain. Germline loops: CDR1 LGHDT, CDR2 YNNKEL (reference sequence). Trimming stripped 4 bases from V and 7 bases from J, with 11 bases between. This CDR3 spans 12 amino acids.

V usage is TRBV6-5 and J usage is TRBJ2-5; 11 nucleotides agree with TRBD2. The germline V gene encodes CDR1 MNHEY and CDR2 SVGAGI. This CDR3 has 15 amino acids. V lost 6 bases and J lost 2; bases outside the gene matches: 5. The CDR3 loop is CASRRTSGLQETQYF. DNA of the CDR3: TGTGCCAGCAGACGGACTAGCGGGTTACAAGAGACCCAGTACTTC.

This sequence joins TRBV6-5 and TRBJ1-5; D may be TRBD1 (6 bases). From germline, CDR1 is MNHEY and CDR2 SVGAGI. The CDR3 length is 13 residues. V was shortened by 6 bases and J by 6 bases, with 12 bases between the two germline ends. In nucleotides, the CDR3 is TGTGCCAGCAGCCTACAGGGTTCTCAGCCCCAGCATTTT. Its protein product is CASSLQGSQPQHF.

This clone was picked up a small number of times. The chain uses TRBV5-6 and TRBJ2-7, with a tentative D call TRBD1 (6 bases). Germline CDR1 SGHDT, CDR2 YYEEEE. The ends were cut back, 5 bases at V and 6 bases at J, with 21 bases in the middle. The CDR3 contains 15 residues. Written as DNA, the CDR3 is TGTGCCAGCAGTTACAGGGACGGAAGACGGGGCGAGCAGTACTTC. It encodes CASSYRDGRRGEQYF.

The genes are TRBV15 and TRBJ1-3; D may be TRBD1 (6 bases). CDR3 length equals 16 residues. Trimming took off 0 bases at V and 4 bases at J, with 13 bases between the two ends. Germline CDR1 is LNHNV and CDR2 is YYDKDF (reference sequence). Here the CDR3 reads CATSRDGQLTGNTIYF. The CDR3 DNA reads TGTGCCACCAGCAGAGACGGACAGCTAACAGGAAACACCATATATTTT.